A selection of T cell receptor beta chains follows, all from one sample in a study. Each CDR3 protein gets one entry after TCRdb re-called the 5' RACE reads with MiXCR. The sample has about 34,000 distinct CDR3 sequences; approximately 27% are singletons. The sample was naive CD4+ T cells sorted from a lymph node. The receptors originated from a female donor with breast cancer. The CDR3 runs from the conserved cysteine through the conserved F or W. A D gene is named only where the DNA matches it firmly. Only some rows state a clone size, as once, few, many or a class for expanded clones.

j_call cdr3_length clone_size d_call v_call cdr3_nt cdr3_aa
TRBJ1-6 14 many . TRBV4-1 TGCGCCAGCAGCCAAGAAGATTTGGGGTCACCCCTCCACTTT CASSQEDLGSPLHF
TRBJ2-7 15 . . TRBV5-1 TGCGCCAGCAGCTTGTCTGTTCCCACTACCTACGAGCAGTACTTC CASSLSVPTTYEQYF
TRBJ1-1 15 few . TRBV9 TGTGCCAGCAGCGTGGGCATCACAGGGAACACTGAAGCTTTCTTT CASSVGITGNTEAFF
TRBJ2-2 15 . . TRBV5-1 TGCGCCAGCAGCTTGGCAGGGCCCAACACCGGGGAGCCGTTTTTT CASSLAGPNTGEPFF
TRBJ1-5 15 once . TRBV6-1 TGTGCCAGCAGTGTATATCAGGATAGCAATCAGCCCCAGCATTTT CASSVYQDSNQPQHF
TRBJ2-5 14 . . TRBV6-5 TGTGCCAGCAGTCTATCGCGGGTGGCCGAGACCCAGTACTTC CASSLSRVAETQYF
TRBJ2-3 15 . TRBD2 TRBV3-1 TGTGCCAGCAGCCAAATGCGGGAGTCGGCAGATACGCAGTATTTT CASSQMRESADTQYF
TRBJ2-7 13 once . TRBV4-3 TGCGCCAGCAGCCAAGGAGAATTCCAAGAGCAGTACTTC CASSQGEFQEQYF
TRBJ2-1 13 . . TRBV5-1 TGCGCCAGCAGCTTCAGGAGCCCCAATGAGCAGTTCTTC CASSFRSPNEQFF
TRBJ1-2 18 many . TRBV4-2 TGTGCCAGCAGCCAAGTCGGCGGGGCGAACTCTCTCAGCTATGGCTACACCTTC CASSQVGGANSLSYGYTF
TRBJ2-2 17 . . TRBV27 TGTGCCAGCCGTTGCCGTCAAGATGGCGGACCGACCGGGGAGCTGTTTTTT CASRCRQDGGPTGELFF
TRBJ1-2 15 . . TRBV6-6 TGTGCCAGCATCCTCGGCCTCTCGGCCGACTATGGCTACACCTTC CASILGLSADYGYTF
TRBJ2-1 18 many . TRBV5-1 TGCGCCAGCAGCTCCTCTACAAGGACCTACATGGCGAACAATGAGCAGTTCTTC CASSSSTRTYMANNEQFF
TRBJ1-1 16 . . TRBV7-6 TGTGCCAGCAGCTTGGAGACCGGGGCGTTGAACACTGAAGCTTTCTTT CASSLETGALNTEAFF
TRBJ1-2 16 . TRBD1 TRBV6-5 TGTGCCAGCAGTTATTCACGGACAGGAGGATCCTATGGCTACACCTTC CASSYSRTGGSYGYTF
TRBJ2-1 16 medium-sized . TRBV27 TGTGCCAGCACCCCAAGCACAGTCTACTCCTACAATGAGCAGTTCTTC CASTPSTVYSYNEQFF
TRBJ2-5 14 few . TRBV4-2 TGTGCCAGCAGCCAAGATAAGCTACAAGAGACCCAGTACTTC CASSQDKLQETQYF
TRBJ2-7 15 . TRBD2 TRBV29-1 TGCAGCGTTGCCCGGACTAGCGGGAGTGCCTACGAGCAGTACTTC CSVARTSGSAYEQYF
TRBJ1-5 15 . TRBD1 TRBV28 TGTGCCAGCAGTTGGGACAGTGGGGGTTATCAGCCCCAGCATTTT CASSWDSGGYQPQHF
TRBJ2-5 13 . . TRBV28 TGTGCCAGCAGGAGCAGGGTTATAGGGACCCAGTACTTC CASRSRVIGTQYF
TRBJ1-2 14 medium-sized TRBD1 TRBV5-1 TGCGCCAGCAGCTCCGAAGGAACAGGGGCCGGCTACACCTTC CASSSEGTGAGYTF
TRBJ2-1 16 . TRBD2 TRBV12-3/TRBV12-4 TGTGCCAGCAGTGCTGGACTAGCGGGAGGGCTCAATGAGCAGTTCTTC CASSAGLAGGLNEQFF
TRBJ1-2 13 medium-sized . TRBV20-1 TGCAGTGCTAGGACCGCTGATGGCTATGGCTACACCTTC CSARTADGYGYTF
TRBJ2-7 14 . . TRBV4-2 TGTGCCAGCAGCCAAGAATTAGCTTCCTACGAGCAGTACTTC CASSQELASYEQYF
TRBJ1-4 14 . . TRBV3-1 TGTGCCAGCAGCCAGGGGATCGTACGAGAAAAACTGTTTTTT CASSQGIVREKLFF
TRBJ2-3 15 . TRBD2 TRBV20-1 TGCAGTGCCCTAGCGGGTCTGACTAGCACAGATACGCAGTATTTT CSALAGLTSTDTQYF
TRBJ1-5 14 few TRBD1 TRBV7-8 TGTGCCAGCAGCCCGGGACAGATCAATCAGCCCCAGCATTTT CASSPGQINQPQHF
TRBJ1-2 16 . TRBD1 TRBV5-1 TGCGCCAGCAGCTTGCCACAACAGGGGGCGATTTCTGGCTACACCTTC CASSLPQQGAISGYTF
TRBJ2-1 16 . . TRBV20-1 TGCAGTGCTGGCCTGCCGGGGGAGTTGGTGTACAATGGGCAGTTCTTC CSAGLPGELVYNGQFF
TRBJ1-1 13 few . TRBV7-6 TGTGCCAGCAGCTTACTAGGGAGCGGTGAAGCTTTCTTT CASSLLGSGEAFF
TRBJ1-1 13 . . TRBV27 TGTGCCAGCAGTTTTTCCAAGGGGAATGAAGCTTTCTTT CASSFSKGNEAFF